This T cell receptor beta chain was recovered during a study of read filtering for tumor transcriptome and immune sequencing. This clonotype counts as medium-sized. Trimming pared 1 base from V and 3 bases from J, leaving 7 bases between. This CDR3 is built from 12 residues. The germline V gene encodes CDR1 GTSNPN and CDR2 SVGIG (reference sequence). From roughly 390 ng of RNA, a library with molecular barcoded alpha/delta and beta/gamma adaptors was made. TCRdb reanalysed the reads using MiXCR and keeps one entry per CDR3 protein. The data show approximately 58,000 distinct CDR3 sequences, with 20% to 25% seen just once and about 18% held by the top ten.

The TCR was taken from a donor at least 40 years old with multiple myeloma. The gene calls are TRBV30 and TRBJ2-7; D unresolved. Material for sequencing was a population of CD138-negative cells sorted from bone marrow. CDR3: CAWSGLFYEQYF. CDR3 in DNA: TGTGCCTGGAGTGGACTGTTCTACGAGCAGTACTTC.